These T cell receptor beta chains were read from a single sample in a study of Tregs in tolerant kidney transplant recipients. The data were produced by immunoSEQ multiplex PCR, yet TCRdb's version contains in-frame clones alone and is incomplete. The sample includes more than 25,000 clones, over 65% seen only once; the top ten take around 2.1%. No antigen has been assigned to these receptors. The sample comprised Tregs from blood cultured with allogeneic cells. All receptors derive from a human donor in good health. Both conserved end residues are part of each CDR3. Fields, in order: J gene, clone size, D gene, V gene, CDR3 DNA, CDR3 protein. A D gene is named only where the DNA matches it firmly. Rows give clone size only sometimes, using once, few, many, or a class for an expanded clone.

TRBJ2-1,once,TRBD2,TRBV5-4,TGTGCCAGCAGCCCGGGGGGGACTAGCGGGGTCAATGAGCAGTTCTTC,CASSPGGTSGVNEQFF
TRBJ1-5,-,-,TRBV19,TGTGCCAGTAGTATAAGCGGGATCAGCAATCAGCCCCAGCATTTT,CASSISGISNQPQHF
TRBJ1-1,-,-,TRBV6-5,TGTGCCAGCACCCAAGGACAGAACACTGAAGCTTTCTTT,CASTQGQNTEAFF
TRBJ2-6,-,-,TRBV7-2,TGTGCCAGCAGCTTAGGGTACTCTGGGGCCAACGTCCTGACTTTC,CASSLGYSGANVLTF
TRBJ2-1,few,-,TRBV5-1,TGCGCCAGCAGTCTGGGATTCCCCAATGAGCAGTTCTTC,CASSLGFPNEQFF
TRBJ1-1,-,-,TRBV20-1,TGCAGTGCTAGACAGACAGCTTTCTTT,CSARQTAFF
TRBJ2-5,-,-,TRBV5-1,TGCGCCAGCAAGGCGGATTCGGAGACCCAGTACTTC,CASKADSETQYF
TRBJ2-3,-,TRBD2,TRBV9,TGTGCCAGCAGCGACCGGGGACTAGCGGACACAGATACGCAGTATTTT,CASSDRGLADTDTQYF
TRBJ2-1,-,-,TRBV27,TGTGCCAGCAGAGTGACTCCGAACCCCTACAATGAGCAGTTCTTC,CASRVTPNPYNEQFF
TRBJ1-2,-,TRBD1,TRBV25-1,TGTGCCAGCAGTGCAGGGGGACAGGCTTTCTATGGCTACACCTTC,CASSAGGQAFYGYTF
TRBJ1-1,-,-,TRBV11-2,TGTGCCAGCAGCTTCCGAGGGAACACTGAAGCTTTCTTT,CASSFRGNTEAFF
TRBJ1-5,-,-,TRBV30,TGTGCCTGGAGTGTACAGAGGGGCCAGCCCCAGCATTTT,CAWSVQRGQPQHF
TRBJ2-7,-,-,TRBV6-5,TGTGCCACCCAGGGGTCGGGCTCCTACGAGCAGTACTTC,CATQGSGSYEQYF
TRBJ1-1,once,TRBD1,TRBV5-1,TGCGCCAGCAGCCCCTGGGACAGCTCTTCCACTGAAGCTTTCTTT,CASSPWDSSSTEAFF
TRBJ2-7,-,-,TRBV5-1,TGCGCCAGCAGCCCCCGGGCCGGCGGCGAGCAGTACTTC,CASSPRAGGEQYF
TRBJ2-1,-,TRBD1,TRBV2,TGTGCCAGCTCCTCGGACAGGGTGTCTTACAATGAGCAGTTCTTC,CASSSDRVSYNEQFF
TRBJ2-3,-,-,TRBV9,TGTGCCAGCAGCGTAGAAATAGCAGAGACAAAAACAGATACGCAGTATTTT,CASSVEIAETKTDTQYF
TRBJ1-2,-,TRBD1,TRBV29-1,TGCAGCGGGGGACAGGTTAACTATGGCTACACCTTC,CSGGQVNYGYTF
TRBJ1-5,-,TRBD1,TRBV19,TGTGCCAGTAGTATAGACAGGGGGAGGCCCCAGCATTTT,CASSIDRGRPQHF
TRBJ2-7,-,TRBD2,TRBV30,TGTGCCTGGAGTTTCCCGGGGGGGGGTTACGAGCAGTACTTC,CAWSFPGGGYEQYF
TRBJ2-3,-,TRBD2,TRBV2,TGTGCCAGCAGCCCTCTACTAGCGGGGGAAGACACGCAGTATTTT,CASSPLLAGEDTQYF
TRBJ1-1,-,-,TRBV6-5,TGTGCCAGGACGTACAGGCTCCAGAACACTGAAGCTTTCTTT,CARTYRLQNTEAFF
TRBJ1-2,-,-,TRBV30,TGTGCCTGTCCCCGGAGGGGTGCTGGCTACACCTTC,CACPRRGAGYTF
TRBJ1-2,medium-sized,-,TRBV6-5,TGTGCCAGCAGTGGATACGGGGTCGACTATGGCTACACCTTC,CASSGYGVDYGYTF